Listed below are T cell receptor beta chains from one sample, sequenced in a study of Ad26.COV2.S vaccination and SARS-CoV-2 variants. Method: immunoSEQ multiplex PCR; TCRdb's copy keeps in-frame clones and lacks some. The sample holds about 350,000 clones, 90% to 95% seen once. Sequences were derived from peripheral blood, sampled after recovery from COVID-19. Source of these receptors: a human donor who had recovered from COVID-19. Each CDR3 is given with its conserved first and last residue. D genes are given only for firm matches. Not every row has a clone size; where given, it reads once, few, many or a size class.

>-|TRBJ1-5|-|TRBV15
CATSRGGSNQPQHF
TGTGCCACCAGCAGGGGGGGTAGCAATCAGCCCCAGCATTTT
>once|TRBJ2-3|-|TRBV9
CASSVRGPLDTQYF
TGTGCCAGCAGCGTAAGAGGTCCTTTAGATACGCAGTATTTT
>-|TRBJ1-6|TRBD1|TRBV5-8
CASSWGDRDNSPLHF
TGTGCCAGCAGTTGGGGAGACAGGGATAATTCACCCCTCCACTTT
>once|TRBJ2-1|TRBD2|TRBV4-1
CASSQDLLAGGQSEQFF
TGCGCCAGCAGCCAAGATCTACTAGCGGGGGGGCAGAGTGAGCAGTTCTTC
>-|TRBJ1-4|TRBD1|TRBV2
CASSDRDRVEKLFF
TGTGCCAGCAGCGACCGGGACAGGGTTGAAAAACTGTTTTTT
>-|TRBJ1-4|-|TRBV2
CASSRSATNEKLFF
TGTGCCAGCAGTAGATCCGCAACTAATGAAAAACTGTTTTTT
>-|TRBJ2-2|-|TRBV5-6
CASSPAWGGELFF
TGTGCCAGCAGCCCCGCTTGGGGCGGGGAGCTGTTTTTT
>once|TRBJ2-7|TRBD2|TRBV3-1/TRBV3-2
CASSQGLAGRGSSYEQYF
TGTGCCAGCAGCCAAGGACTAGCGGGGCGAGGGAGCTCCTACGAGCAGTACTTC
>-|TRBJ1-6|-|TRBV5-4
CASSSNGPDRYNSPLHF
TGTGCCAGCAGCTCGAACGGTCCAGACAGATATAATTCACCCCTCCACTTT
>-|TRBJ1-2|TRBD1|TRBV7-8
CASSPDRAGGYTF
TGTGCCAGCAGCCCCGACAGGGCGGGGGGCTACACCTTC
>-|TRBJ1-3|-|TRBV12-3/TRBV12-4
CASSFNIGNTIYF
TGTGCCAGCAGTTTCAACATAGGAAACACCATATATTTT
>few|TRBJ1-2|-|TRBV5-5
CASSLGTANYGYTF
TGTGCCAGCAGCCTAGGGACCGCTAACTATGGCTACACCTTC
>once|TRBJ1-2|-|TRBV28
CASSGDRLLGYTF
TGTGCCAGCAGTGGAGACAGACTGCTGGGCTACACCTTC
>-|TRBJ1-6|-|TRBV5-1
CASSDPGGSPLHF
TGCGCCAGCAGTGACCCGGGGGGTTCACCCCTCCACTTT
>-|TRBJ1-6|TRBD1|TRBV15
CATSREGGQGNSPLHF
TGTGCCACCAGCAGAGAAGGAGGACAGGGTAATTCACCCCTCCACTTT
>-|TRBJ1-5|-|TRBV3-1/TRBV3-2
CASSRDTFVQPQHF
TGTGCCAGCAGCCGGGACACATTCGTTCAGCCCCAGCATTTT
>-|TRBJ2-7|TRBD2|TRBV5-7
CASSFPGLAGSKNSYEQYF
TGTGCCAGCAGCTTCCCGGGACTAGCGGGGTCTAAGAACTCCTACGAGCAGTACTTC
>-|TRBJ2-2|TRBD1|TRBV6-5
CASRTGESTGELFF
TGTGCCAGCAGGACAGGGGAGAGCACCGGGGAGCTGTTTTTT
>-|TRBJ1-1|-|TRBV5-4
CASTQEGNTEAFF
TGTGCCAGCACCCAAGAGGGGAACACTGAAGCTTTCTTT
>-|TRBJ2-4|TRBD1|TRBV9
CASSVGDRGRNIQYF
TGTGCCAGCAGCGTAGGAGACAGGGGGAGGAACATTCAGTACTTC
>once|TRBJ1-2|TRBD1|TRBV9
CASSHRQGGNYGYTF
TGTGCCAGCAGTCATAGACAGGGTGGGAACTATGGCTACACCTTC
>-|TRBJ2-3|TRBD2|TRBV9
CASSVGGTIITDTQYF
TGTGCCAGCAGCGTAGGCGGGACTATCATCACAGATACGCAGTATTTT
>-|TRBJ1-3|-|TRBV20-1
CSASQAAGNTIYF
TGCAGTGCTAGTCAGGCGGCTGGAAACACCATATATTTT
>-|TRBJ2-7|TRBD1|TRBV5-1
CASSLRDSYEQYF
TGCGCCAGCAGCTTGAGGGACAGCTACGAGCAGTACTTC
>-|TRBJ2-7|-|TRBV5-1
CASSPGQIDYEQYF
TGCGCCAGCAGCCCAGGACAGATCGACTACGAGCAGTACTTC
>-|TRBJ1-4|-|TRBV3-1/TRBV3-2
CASSPDYEKLFF
TGTGCCAGCAGCCCCGACTACGAAAAACTGTTTTTT
>-|TRBJ1-1|-|TRBV19
CASSPSLAENTEAFF
TGTGCCAGTAGTCCATCATTAGCGGAGAACACTGAAGCTTTCTTT
>once|TRBJ2-7|-|TRBV9
CASSVGNSYYEQYF
TGTGCCAGCAGCGTAGGAAACAGTTACTACGAGCAGTACTTC
>-|TRBJ2-3|TRBD2|TRBV14
CASSHLIAGRTDTQYF
TGTGCCAGCAGCCACCTAATAGCGGGACGCACAGATACGCAGTATTTT
>-|TRBJ1-2|-|TRBV7-2
CASSLRGRASGYTF
TGTGCCAGCAGCTTAAGGGGCAGGGCATCTGGCTACACCTTC
>-|TRBJ2-3|-|TRBV5-1
CASSSVGGRTDTQYF
TGCGCCAGCAGCTCGGTGGGGGGCCGCACAGATACGCAGTATTTT
>-|TRBJ1-5|-|TRBV6-1
CASSEAPDSYSNQPQHF
TGTGCCAGCAGTGAAGCCCCGGACAGTTATAGCAATCAGCCCCAGCATTTT
>-|TRBJ1-2|TRBD1|TRBV6-6
CASSGGTDYGYTF
TGTGCCAGCAGTGGGGGGACAGACTATGGCTACACCTTC
>-|TRBJ1-2|-|TRBV29-1
CSVLGGSGGYTF
TGCAGCGTTTTGGGGGGCTCGGGAGGCTACACCTTC
>-|TRBJ2-7|TRBD1|TRBV27
CASRLDRGLPYEQYF
TGTGCCAGCAGGCTCGACAGGGGGCTACCCTACGAGCAGTACTTC
>-|TRBJ1-1|TRBD1|TRBV7-2
CASSSRTGENTEAFF
TGTGCCAGCAGCTCCCGGACAGGGGAGAACACTGAAGCTTTCTTT
>-|TRBJ2-2|-|TRBV7-6
CASSLGGQGTGELFF
TGTGCCAGCAGCTTAGGGGGTCAGGGCACCGGGGAGCTGTTTTTT
>-|TRBJ1-1|TRBD1|TRBV27
CASSLSGTGFFEAFF
TGTGCCAGCAGTTTATCAGGGACAGGGTTCTTTGAAGCTTTCTTT
>-|TRBJ2-1|-|TRBV7-2
CASSLDSYNEQFF
TGTGCCAGCAGCTTGGACAGTTACAATGAGCAGTTCTTC
>-|TRBJ1-5|TRBD1|TRBV3-1/TRBV3-2
CASSQDHRGSQPQHF
TGTGCCAGCAGCCAAGACCACAGGGGAAGCCAGCCCCAGCATTTT
>-|TRBJ1-1|TRBD1|TRBV14
CASSRIPGQTGENTEAFF
TGTGCCAGCAGCCGAATCCCGGGACAGACGGGTGAAAACACTGAAGCTTTCTTT
>-|TRBJ2-2|-|TRBV29-1
CSGRGNTGELFF
TGCAGCGGAAGGGGGAACACCGGGGAGCTGTTTTTT
>once|TRBJ1-4|TRBD1|TRBV12-5
CASGFTGDLNEKLFF
TGTGCTAGTGGTTTCACAGGGGACCTTAATGAAAAACTGTTTTTT
>-|TRBJ1-3|TRBD1|TRBV6-5
CASTLTGTGGNTIYF
TGTGCCAGCACCCTGACCGGGACAGGGGGAAACACCATATATTTT
>-|TRBJ1-5|TRBD1|TRBV3-1/TRBV3-2
CASSLGQGDQPQHF
TGTGCCAGCAGCCTCGGACAGGGCGATCAGCCCCAGCATTTT
>-|TRBJ1-1|-|TRBV3-1/TRBV3-2
CASSPGQFGVTEAFF
TGTGCCAGCAGCCCCGGACAGTTTGGAGTCACTGAAGCTTTCTTT
>-|TRBJ2-7|-|TRBV7-9
CASSLRSGEGEQYF
TGTGCCAGCAGCTTAAGGTCAGGAGAGGGCGAGCAGTACTTC
>-|TRBJ1-2|-|TRBV4-1
CASSQDPHSYGYTF
TGCGCCAGCAGCCAAGATCCCCATAGCTATGGCTACACCTTC